The 9 T cell receptor beta chains reported below all come from one sample, sequenced in a study of response to subunit inactivated influenza vaccine. TCRdb independently ran MiXCR on the RT-PCR reads; one entry per CDR3 protein. This table has around 480,000 distinct CDR3 sequences, 15% to 20% appearing once. Sequenced material: CD4+ T cells sorted from PBMCs, taken around 25 months after vaccination. Every receptor here comes from a man in his fifties or sixties who received an inactivated influenza vaccine.

A remark on this clonotype: A much larger clone is a single base away; this may be a read error. This rearrangement joins TRBV9 to TRBJ2-1, with D maybe TRBD1 (6 bases). From germline, CDR1 is SGDLS and CDR2 YYNGEE. The CDR3 consists of 13 residues. The CDR3: CACSVVQGNEQFF. CDR3 DNA: TGTGCCTGCAGCGTAGTCCAGGGGAATGAGCAGTTCTTC.

This chain joins TRBV29-1 and TRBJ1-4; 8 nucleotides match TRBD1. CDR1 SQVTM and CDR2 ANQGSEA come from the germline V gene. The CDR3 has 15 residues. Losses at the gene ends were 6 bases for V and 2 bases for J; bases not matched to a gene: 8. CDR3 residues: CSVAVRGLTNEKLFF. The DNA of the CDR3 is TGCAGCGTCGCCGTCAGGGGGCTGACTAATGAAAAACTGTTTTTT.

The CDR3 region is CASSSTGGAHADTQYF. CDR3 DNA sequence: TGTGCCAGCAGCTCAACGGGGGGGGCACACGCAGATACGCAGTATTTT. The V call is TRBV5-6, the J call TRBJ2-3; 8 bases line up with TRBD2. Germline values: CDR1 SGHDT, CDR2 YYEEEE. The V and J ends lost 3 bases and 4 bases, in that order; junction bases with no gene match: 10. The CDR3 is made up of 16 amino acids.

This chain uses TRBV7-2 with TRBJ2-2; D perhaps matches TRBD2 (5 bases). The CDR3 extends over 15 amino acids. Germline V gene data show CDR1 as SGHTA and CDR2 as FQGNSA. The ends were cut back, 3 bases at V and 6 bases at J, with 14 bases in the middle. The CDR3 DNA sequence: TGTGCCAGCAGCTTTCCGGGGAGCCTCGCCGGGGAGCTGTTTTTT. Residues: CASSFPGSLAGELFF.

The chain employs TRBV15 and TRBJ2-3; D uncertain. Looked up from germline, CDR1 is LNHNV and CDR2 is YYDKDF (reference sequence). CDR3 size: 13 residues. The V gene lost 0 bases and the J gene lost 6 bases, with 7 bases spanning the gap. The CDR3 region is CATSRDRPDTQYF. DNA of the CDR3: TGTGCCACCAGCAGAGATAGGCCGGATACGCAGTATTTT.

At least ten counts were recorded for this clonotype. The V and J genes are TRBV7-2 and TRBJ1-4; no reliable D call. Trimming left V 6 bases short and J 4 bases short, with 12 bases between. The CDR3 sequence is 14 residues long. Germline CDR1 reads SGHTA; CDR2 reads FQGNSA. In nucleotides, the CDR3 is TGTGCCAGCAGTGGTGGGCAGTTTAATGAAAAACTGTTTTTT. Protein: CASSGGQFNEKLFF. Variable domain in full (rest from reference TRBV7-2 and TRBJ1-4): GAGVSQSPSNKVTEKGKDVELRCDPISGHTALYWYRQSLGQGLEFLIYFQGNSAPDKSGLPSDRFSAERTGGSVSTLTIQRTQQEDSAVYLCASSGGQFNEKLFFGSGTQLSVL.

There are a few counts of this clonotype. The chain uses TRBV7-9 and TRBJ1-2; 7 bases are shared with TRBD1. The CDR3 length is 15 residues. Germline CDR1 reads SEHNR; CDR2 reads FQNEAQ (reference sequence). The V segment lost 0 bases and the J segment 3 bases; nucleotides outside the gene matches: 4. CDR3 in DNA: TGTGCCAGCAGCTTAGCAGGGGGCGGCCACTATGGCTACACCTTC. It yields the protein CASSLAGGGHYGYTF.

This clonotype has only a few counts. The rearrangement uses TRBV7-2 and TRBJ2-7; tentative D call: TRBD1 (5 bases). V lost 8 bases, J lost 4 bases, and 9 bases lay in between. The germline CDR1 and CDR2 sequences are SGHTA and FQGNSA. This CDR3 contains 11 residues. As DNA, the CDR3 is TGTGCCAGCGCCAGGGTGTACGAGCAGTACTTC. It codes for CASARVYEQYF.

This clonotype has a handful of counts. The gene calls are TRBV4-3 and TRBJ1-1, with 7 nucleotides matching TRBD1. V shed 5 bases, J shed 10 bases, and the junction held 7 bases outside the gene matches. CDR1 is LGHNA and CDR2 is YSLEER in the germline V gene. The CDR3 has 12 residues. In DNA, the CDR3 is TGCGCCAGCAGCGCCATAAGGGGGCGAGCTTTCTTT. Translation gives CASSAIRGRAFF.